This TCR beta chain was profiled in a study of persistence of HIV-infected CD4 T cells. The trim removed 3 bases at V and 13 bases at J, leaving 6 bases unmatched. Germline lookup yields CDR1 LGHDT and CDR2 YNNKEL (reference sequence). The CDR3 has 12 amino acids. On this clone: What it binds is not known.

The immunoSEQ assay was version 4, run in survey mode. TCRdb's copy holds only in-frame clones and misses some; the assay was immunoSEQ multiplex PCR. The table has about 40,000 clones, more than 75% seen once. Cells were stimulated with overlapping HIV-1 Gag 15-mer peptides. CD40L-negative CD69-negative CD45RO-high memory CD4+ T cells were sorted as populations depleted of antigen-responding cells. The rearrangement links TRBV3-1 (or the pseudogene TRBV3-2) to TRBJ1-2; 9 bases align to TRBD1. The sample here was CD4+ T cells sorted from PBMCs after approximately 19-hour stimulation, taken from a patient who received antiretroviral therapy. The sequence was collected from an adult man with HIV who was CMV-seropositive. CDR3 in amino acids: CASSHMDRGATF. DNA for the CDR3: TGTGCCAGCAGCCACATGGACAGGGGAGCCACCTTC.